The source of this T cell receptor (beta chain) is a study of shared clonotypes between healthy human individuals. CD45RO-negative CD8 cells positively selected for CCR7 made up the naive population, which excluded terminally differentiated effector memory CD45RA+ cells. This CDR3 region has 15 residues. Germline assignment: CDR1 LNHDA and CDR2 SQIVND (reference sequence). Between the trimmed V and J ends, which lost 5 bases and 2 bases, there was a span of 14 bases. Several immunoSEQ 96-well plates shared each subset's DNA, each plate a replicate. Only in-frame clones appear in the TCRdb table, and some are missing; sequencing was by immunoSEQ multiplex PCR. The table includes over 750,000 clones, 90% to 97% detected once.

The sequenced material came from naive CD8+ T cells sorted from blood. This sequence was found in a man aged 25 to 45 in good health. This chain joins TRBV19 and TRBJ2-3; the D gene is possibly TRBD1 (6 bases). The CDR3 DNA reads TGTGCCAGTAGTCCGGGACAAACATACACAGATACGCAGTATTTT. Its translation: CASSPGQTYTDTQYF.